This TCR beta chain comes out of a study of cytomegalovirus exposure and HLA in healthy donors. The study ran its PCR with 60 Vbeta and 13 Jbeta primers. Profiling relied on immunoSEQ multiplex PCR, and the TCRdb table lists in-frame clones only, not all of them. Among under 150,000 clones, around three quarters were seen once, and the ten largest hold around 4.3%. The germline V gene has CDR1 SGHRS and CDR2 YFSETQ. This CDR3 is 14 amino acids long. Trimming removed 1 base from V and 2 bases from J, with 10 bases in between. Sequencing was carried out using PBMCs. This TCR came from a man between 25 and 39 years old in good health and CMV-seropositive. The rearrangement uses TRBV5-1 and TRBJ2-7; TRBD1 is a possible D gene (5 bases). The CDR3, as DNA: TGCGCCAGCAGCTTGTATACAGGAGCCTACGAGCAGTACTTC. This gives the protein CASSLYTGAYEQYF.